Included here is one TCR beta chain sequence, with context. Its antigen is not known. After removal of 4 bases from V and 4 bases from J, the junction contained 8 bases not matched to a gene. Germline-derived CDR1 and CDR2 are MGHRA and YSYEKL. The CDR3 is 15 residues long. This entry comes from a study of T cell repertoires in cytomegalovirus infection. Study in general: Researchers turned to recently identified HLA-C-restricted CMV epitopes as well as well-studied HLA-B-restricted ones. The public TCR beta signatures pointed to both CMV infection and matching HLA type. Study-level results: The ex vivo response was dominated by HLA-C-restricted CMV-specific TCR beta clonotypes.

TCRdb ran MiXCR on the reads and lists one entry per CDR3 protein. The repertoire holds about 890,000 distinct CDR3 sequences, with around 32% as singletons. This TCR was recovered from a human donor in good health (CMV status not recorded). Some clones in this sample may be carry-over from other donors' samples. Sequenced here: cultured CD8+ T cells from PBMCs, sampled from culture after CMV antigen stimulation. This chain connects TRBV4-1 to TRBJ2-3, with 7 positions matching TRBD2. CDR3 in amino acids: CASSPGRAPPDTQYF. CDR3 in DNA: TGCGCCAGCAGCCCGGGGAGGGCTCCGCCAGATACGCAGTATTTT.